This TCR beta chain stems from a study of T cell repertoires in cytomegalovirus infection. Turning to the study itself: Recently identified HLA-C-restricted CMV epitopes and well-studied HLA-B-restricted CMV epitopes were used by the study. Signatures in public TCR beta sequences pointed to both CMV infection and matching HLA type.

Study conclusions and caveats: People with CMV and the relevant HLA were identified by cumulative public TCR beta family frequency. CMV-specific TCR beta clonotypes restricted by HLA-C dominated the ex vivo response.

TCRdb re-called the reads with MiXCR, one entry per CDR3 protein. Of approximately 220,000 distinct CDR3 sequences in the sample, less than 50% are singletons; the top ten hold 59%. Note on this clonotype: Its antigen is currently unknown.

This clonotype was sampled from a human donor in good health (CMV status not recorded). Some clones in this sample may be carry-over from other donors' samples. The starting material was CD8+ T cells from cultured PBMCs, obtained from culture after CMV antigen stimulation.

The CDR3: CASSLQGTDGYTF. Written as DNA, the CDR3 is TGTGCCAGCAGTTTACAGGGCACCGATGGCTACACCTTC. The rearrangement joins TRBV27 to TRBJ1-2; D perhaps matches TRBD1 (5 bases). The germline V gene encodes CDR1 MNHEY and CDR2 SMNVEV (reference sequence). This CDR3 spans 13 amino acids. The V and J ends lost 2 bases and 6 bases respectively, with 10 bases between them.